These 10 T cell receptor beta chains came from one sample sequenced in a study of human T cells and chemical hapten exposure (dated by TCRdb to the early 2020s). The method was RACE. The instrument was a NextSeq 500. The public reads were reanalyzed by TCRdb: fastp trimming at Q25, MiXCR alignment, in-frame beta chains only. Here each entry gathers all rows of one CDR3 protein and keeps the most common genes and DNA. Recorded for this sample are 35,000 to 45,000 distinct CDR3 sequences; about 8.9% of them occurred a single time. The top ten hold about 15% of the sample. The sample's time point, from its label and the paper: patch test 2, 6 weeks after DPC sensitization. The treatment or condition tag for this specimen amounts to: therapeutic diphenylcyclopropenone sensitization with weekly scalp DPC. The source material was whole blood, sampled in connection with sensitization to the hapten diphenylcyclopropenone (DPC). All receptors derive from a woman in her forties with alopecia areata. Some clones in this sample may be carry-over from other donors' samples.

This clonotype has at least ten counts. The chain uses TRBV7-2 and TRBJ1-1, with a possible D match to TRBD1 (6 bases). The CDR3 covers 14 residues. The V gene's germline CDR1 is SGHTA and CDR2 FQGNSA. V dropped 2 bases and J dropped 5 bases, with 12 bases sitting between them. In DNA, the CDR3 is TGTGCCAGCAGCTTACGGGGGGGCGCAACTGAAGCTTTCTTT. As protein: CASSLRGGATEAFF.

This clonotype was seen repeatedly, ten times or more. The chain combines TRBV16 with TRBJ2-7; D unclear. Germline V gene data show CDR1 as KGHSY and CDR2 as FQNENV. The CDR3 loop spans 14 amino acids. Trimming cost V 0 bases and J 0 bases, with 6 bases left between them. In DNA, the CDR3 is TGTGCCAGCAGCCAATCGACCCGCTCCTACGAGCAGTACTTC. Amino acid sequence: CASSQSTRSYEQYF.

This clonotype was seen ten or more times. The chain links TRBV6-6 to TRBJ2-4, with D possibly called TRBD1 or TRBD2 (5 bases each). This CDR3 has 14 amino acids. The V end lost 6 bases, the J end lost 3 bases, and 12 bases lay between the germline ends. Germline loops: CDR1 MNHNY, CDR2 SVGAGI (reference sequence). In DNA, the CDR3 is TGTGCCAGCAGGGGGGTTAGTGGCAAAAACATTCAGTACTTC. Amino acid sequence: CASRGVSGKNIQYF.

This clonotype was recorded at least ten times. The rearrangement joins TRBV5-5 to TRBJ2-7, with D hard to call. V was pared by 3 bases and J by 3 bases, with 13 bases between. Germline V gives CDR1 SGHKS, CDR2 YYEKEE (reference sequence). The CDR3 totals 14 residues. CDR3 residues: CASSWSLVSYEQYF. CDR3 sequence (DNA): TGTGCCAGCAGCTGGAGCTTAGTGAGCTACGAGCAGTACTTC.

This clonotype was seen repeatedly, ten times or more. The V gene is TRBV3-1, the J gene TRBJ1-1; tentative D call: TRBD1 (6 bases). The length of the CDR3 is 14 residues. Germline V lookup: CDR1 LGHDT, CDR2 YNNKEL (reference sequence). With 5 bases removed from V and 7 bases from J, the gap between germline ends came to 17 bases. The CDR3 reads CASSAQGSLDEAFF. CDR3 DNA sequence: TGTGCCAGCAGCGCCCAGGGGTCACTCGATGAAGCTTTCTTT.

The table lists this clonotype with many counts. The gene calls are TRBV6-4 and TRBJ1-5; perhaps TRBD1 as D (5 bases). Trimming stripped 3 bases from V and 7 bases from J, with 10 bases between. Per the germline V gene, CDR1 is MRHNA and CDR2 is SNTAGT. This CDR3 spans 13 amino acids. CDR3 region: CASSEAEGQPQHF. As DNA, the CDR3 is TGTGCCAGCAGTGAGGCAGAGGGGCAGCCCCAGCATTTT.

The rearrangement uses TRBV24-1 and TRBJ2-5; no clear D. This CDR3 spans 13 amino acids. Trimming left V 4 bases short and J 4 bases short, with 9 bases between. The germline V gene has CDR1 KGHDR and CDR2 SFDVKD. The CDR3 region has the DNA TGTGCCACCAGTGACCCTTCGACAGAGACCCAGTACTTC. Translated: CATSDPSTETQYF.

A word on this clonotype: At one of its ends the junction is not consistent with the germline gene, which may arise from a read error. The V call is TRBV9, the J call TRBJ1-1; TRBD1 aligns across 8 bases. This CDR3 is built from 14 residues. Germline-derived CDR1 and CDR2 are SGDLS and YYNGEE. CDR3 sequence reads: CASSLRTGNTAAFF. DNA for the CDR3: TGTGCCAGCAGCCTCCGGACAGGGAACACTGCAGCTTTCTTT.

This clonotype was recorded at least ten times. The J gene is TRBJ1-6, the V gene TRBV20-1; possibly TRBD1 for D (5 bases). The CDR3 has 14 amino acids. Germline assignment: CDR1 DFQATT and CDR2 SNEGSKA (reference sequence). With 2 bases removed from V and 8 bases from J, the gap between germline ends came to 13 bases. The CDR3 coding sequence is TGCAGTGCTAGACTTGGGGCGCGGGATTCACCCCTCCACTTT. This encodes CSARLGARDSPLHF.

This clonotype was counted many times. V usage is TRBV2 and J usage is TRBJ1-4; D not certain. V lost 0 bases, J lost 3 bases, and 5 bases lay in between. The CDR3 has 14 residues. Germline V gene data show CDR1 as SNHLY and CDR2 as FYNNEI. DNA of the CDR3: TGTGCCAGCAGTGAAGCAGGTCCTAATGAAAAACTGTTTTTT. The encoded protein is CASSEAGPNEKLFF. The full variable domain, rest sourced from reference TRBV2 and TRBJ1-4, is EPEVTQTPSHQVTQMGQEVILRCVPISNHLYFYWYRQILGQKVEFLVSFYNNEISEKSEIFDDQFSVERPDGSNFTLKIRSTKLEDSAMYFCASSEAGPNEKLFFGSGTQLSVL.